A selection of T cell receptor beta chains follows, all from one sample in a study of CD8 T cells in ankylosing spondylitis. TCRdb analysed the 5' RACE reads with MiXCR anew, one entry per CDR3 protein. The sample lists 200,000 to 300,000 distinct CDR3 sequences, about 10% occurring once. The sequenced sample consisted of blood, either unsorted or a sorted T cell fraction (not recorded which). The source of these receptors is a male donor with ankylosing spondylitis or in good health (not recorded which). Each CDR3 is given without its conserved first and last residue.

v_call,cdr3_aa
TRBV20-1,SALKAKGVSSYNEQF
TRBV5-4,ASSQGQDTYEQY
TRBV5-1,ASSPGGPPYEQY
TRBV6-1,ASAPGGISHNEQF
TRBV4-2,ASSQDDRTREQY
TRBV20-1,SAATRRALMDEQY
TRBV13,ASSLEGLGVMNTEAF
TRBV7-2,ASSPGLAGTGANVLT
TRBV6-1,ASSVDRGRTGELF
TRBV15,ATSRVIGELGYNEQF
TRBV30,AWSYRARNTEAF
TRBV3-1,ASSLRGGGEQF
TRBV12-5,ASGLATGLEDTEAF
TRBV4-2,ASSQKPGLAGGETQY
TRBV6-5,ASSYRADNTEAF
TRBV10-3,AISSTSGDTDTQY
TRBV7-9,ASRERGRANSPLH
TRBV7-9,ASSGTSANSYEQY
TRBV3-1,ASSRRDSMNTEAF
TRBV2,ASSEPGLAVYEQY
TRBV30,AWSPPGRVRYNEQF
TRBV12-3/TRBV12-4,ASIPRAGTGNEQF
TRBV7-2,ASSSQGARTGELF
TRBV4-1,ASSQGASVGVAKNIQY
TRBV5-1,ASSSRTSGTTANTGELF
TRBV5-1,ASSAEGLAGAITQY
TRBV7-7,ASSTRGRPWAQY
TRBV6-1,ASRAPRYTEAF
TRBV29-1,SVEHQRGIQY
TRBV6-1,ASSPASGSANTGELF
TRBV3-1,ACTQGDAALLAKNIQY
TRBV11-3,ASSLRGLRTPLH
TRBV20-1,SASWTSGTDTQY
TRBV20-1,SASPSGGVETQY
TRBV2,ASSPGQGAFIYIQY
TRBV4-1,ASSQERGLETQY
TRBV5-1,ASSLGGALGGGEAF
TRBV4-2,ASSQPPSGGPYEQY
TRBV7-9,ASSSPIGLADTYEQY
TRBV6-1,ASSLKNTGELF
TRBV5-1,ASSLRTGGEAF
TRBV7-9,ASSMGGLDNEQF
TRBV30,AWSRVDIRGELF
TRBV12-3/TRBV12-4,ASSFQGVTGELF
TRBV30,AWSGQGYFYGYT
TRBV10-1,ASMRGADQPQH
TRBV15,ATSSPGGNEQF
TRBV29-1,SVGSTNTEAF
TRBV12-3/TRBV12-4,ASSLELAGAKNIQY
TRBV20-1,SARVSGNYGYT
TRBV29-1,SVGPGQGAYSYT
TRBV6-1,ASSTGVNTEAF
TRBV27,ASSSTGPLLGELF
TRBV30,AWSAPRGNGNTEAF